The entry that follows covers one T cell receptor beta chain sequence. Authors' methods: Reference gene primer amplification gave estimated nucleated cell counts. This table comes from immunoSEQ multiplex PCR, and its TCRdb copy is limited to in-frame clones, with some not included. The V and J calls and clone size come from that table; D and trimming were worked out from the DNA. The table includes about 110,000 clones, 80% to 95% detected once. With 7 bases removed from V and 0 bases from J, the gap between germline ends came to 16 bases. Germline V gene data show CDR1 as MDHEN and CDR2 as SYDVKM. The CDR3 runs to 15 residues. This sample stems from a study of blood T cell repertoires in COVID-19. The overall study: Spain, Italy and the United States supplied samples that represented acute and convalescent COVID-19. Sources were T cells, B-cell-depleted T cells, or PBMCs; the material itself was cDNA or gDNA.

The V call is TRBV28, the J call TRBJ2-7; TRBD1 is a possible D gene (6 bases). This clonotype was obtained from a woman aged 25 to 39 with acute or convalescent COVID-19. Sequences were obtained from peripheral blood. The CDR3 DNA reads as TGTGCCAGCACCATACCGGGGACAACCTCCTACGAGCAGTACTTC. Its translation: CASTIPGTTSYEQYF.